The T cell receptor beta chain under discussion was sequenced for a study of blood T cells in healthy people across ages. Study results and limitations: It was held that the diversity estimates obtained from one million T cells were underestimates. With age, beta diversity per million T cells declined roughly linearly, significantly by 35 to 40.

Comment on this clonotype: The target antigen is unknown.

A second roughly 7 to 11 cycle PCR used barcoded and J-beta primers. TCRdb re-called the 5' RACE reads with MiXCR, one entry per CDR3 protein. The repertoire holds about 620,000 distinct CDR3 sequences, with about 21% as singletons. Isolation recovered at least 6 million PBMCs from every sample. This CDR3 region has 14 residues. Germline assignment: CDR1 LGHNA and CDR2 YSLEER. Trimming cost V 4 bases and J 2 bases, with 10 bases left between them. This TCR came from a man in his sixties or seventies in good health. What was sequenced was blood. The rearrangement links TRBV4-3 to TRBJ2-3; D call uncertain. CDR3 DNA: TGCGCCAGCAGCCGGGTGGCTACCACAGATACGCAGTATTTT. Its translation is CASSRVATTDTQYF.